This TCR beta chain was retrieved from a study of CD8 T cells in ankylosing spondylitis. Study-wide results and limits: Matched ankylosing spondylitis synovial fluid reportedly contained a significantly enriched population of disease-linked clones. A TCR beta motif made of several highly homologous variants seemed typical of ankylosing spondylitis blood. Disease-linked clones displayed a CD8+ phenotype and appeared relatively rarely in peripheral blood.

It was by quantitative 5'-RACE with molecular barcodes that TCR beta libraries were made. TCRdb analysed the 5' RACE reads with MiXCR anew, one entry per CDR3 protein. The sample consists of under 300,000 distinct CDR3 sequences, about 20% of them appearing once. This CDR3 comprises 15 residues. Germline CDR1 is SQVTM and CDR2 is ANQGSEA. V was trimmed by 0 bases and J by 4 bases, leaving 13 bases between them. Ten or more counts support this clonotype. Its antigen is unidentified. This receptor was obtained from a male donor with ankylosing spondylitis or in good health (not recorded which). The specimen was blood, either unsorted or a sorted T cell fraction (not recorded which). The chain carries TRBV29-1 and TRBJ2-1; either TRBD1 or TRBD2 may fit D (5 bases each). The CDR3 sequence: CSVEEGTPPYNEQFF. The CDR3, as DNA: TGCAGCGTTGAAGAAGGGACCCCCCCTTACAATGAGCAGTTCTTC.